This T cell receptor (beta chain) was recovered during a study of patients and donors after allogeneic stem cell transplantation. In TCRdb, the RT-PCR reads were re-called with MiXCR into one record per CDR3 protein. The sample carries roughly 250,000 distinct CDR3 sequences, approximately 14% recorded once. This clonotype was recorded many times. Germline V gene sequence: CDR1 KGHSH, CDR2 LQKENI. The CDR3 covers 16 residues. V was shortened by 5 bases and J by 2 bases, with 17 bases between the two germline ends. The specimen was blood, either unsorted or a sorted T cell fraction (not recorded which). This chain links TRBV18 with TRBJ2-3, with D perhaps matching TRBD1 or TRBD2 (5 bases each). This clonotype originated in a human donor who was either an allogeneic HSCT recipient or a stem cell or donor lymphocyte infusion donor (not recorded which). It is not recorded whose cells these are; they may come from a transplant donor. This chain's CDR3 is CASSFSGTRTTDTQYF. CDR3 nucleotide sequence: TGTGCCAGCTCATTTTCCGGGACCAGAACCACAGATACGCAGTATTTT.